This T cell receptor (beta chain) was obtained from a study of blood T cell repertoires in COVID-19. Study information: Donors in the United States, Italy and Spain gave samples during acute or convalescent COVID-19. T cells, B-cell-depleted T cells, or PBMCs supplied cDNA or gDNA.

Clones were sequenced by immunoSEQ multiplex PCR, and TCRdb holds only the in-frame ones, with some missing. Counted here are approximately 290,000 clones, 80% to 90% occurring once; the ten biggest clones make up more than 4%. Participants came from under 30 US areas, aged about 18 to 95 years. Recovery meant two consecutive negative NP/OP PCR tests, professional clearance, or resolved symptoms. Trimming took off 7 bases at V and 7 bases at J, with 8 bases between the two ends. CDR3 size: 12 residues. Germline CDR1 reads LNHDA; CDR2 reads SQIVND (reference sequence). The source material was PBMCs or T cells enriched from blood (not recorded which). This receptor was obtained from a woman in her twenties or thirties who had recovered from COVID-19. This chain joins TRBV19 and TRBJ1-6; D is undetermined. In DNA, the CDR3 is TGTGCCAGTAAACAGCAGAATTCACCCCTCCACTTT. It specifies CASKQQNSPLHF.